The sample holds one count of the clone carrying this TCR beta chain. Its specificity is unknown. The sample originates from a study of T cell responses to AZD1222 COVID-19 vaccine. TCRdb's table, derived via immunoSEQ multiplex PCR, lists solely in-frame clones and lacks some. Here the sample spans around 84,000 clones, around 90% being singletons. Trimming took 6 bases from V and 6 from J, leaving 8 bases between them. The length of the CDR3 is 10 residues. Germline CDR1 reads SQVTM; CDR2 reads ANQGSEA. General observations from the study: AZD1222 recipients seropositive at baseline numbered only 6 or 7. Sampled repertoires all dated from after the peak T cell response. Clonal diversity may have been underestimated in mostly white British donors. Of spike-specific TCRs, nearly half reportedly target regions left unmutated in variants.

V is TRBV29-1 and J is TRBJ1-2; perhaps TRBD1 as D (6 bases). This specimen was peripheral blood, taken on day 0 of AZD1222 vaccination. This receptor was identified in an adult in good health. CDR3 DNA: TGCAGCGTAGGGGGGCATGGCTACACCTTC. This gives the protein CSVGGHGYTF.